This TCR beta chain appears in the sequencing data of a study of T-cell reconstitution after alpha-beta-depleted transplantation in children. General study findings and limits: Some patients showed high day-60 TCRbeta diversity, which derived from surviving recipient T cells and thymic progenitors.

This sample's TCRbeta library carried unique molecular identifier barcodes. A single record per CDR3 protein comes from TCRdb applying MiXCR to the PCR reads. The repertoire holds 900,000 or so distinct CDR3 sequences, 16% seen once, with approximately 4.5% in the top ten. In regard to this clonotype: Its antigen remains unknown.

The V end lost 2 bases, the J end lost 4 bases, and 17 bases lay between the germline ends. Germline assignment: CDR1 SGHTA and CDR2 FQGTGA. This CDR3 contains 16 residues. J is TRBJ1-1 and V is TRBV7-3, with a weak D call TRBD1 (6 bases). Sequencing used PBMCs, mostly from graft donor cells, obtained 360 days after TCRalphabeta/CD19-depleted stem cell transplant. The sequence derives from a male patient aged 10 to 17 who had a stem cell transplant for acute lymphoblastic leukemia, so the T cells may come from the graft donor. The CDR3 spells CASSLWPTGKGTEAFF. The CDR3 DNA reads TGTGCCAGCAGCTTATGGCCTACAGGGAAGGGCACTGAAGCTTTCTTT.